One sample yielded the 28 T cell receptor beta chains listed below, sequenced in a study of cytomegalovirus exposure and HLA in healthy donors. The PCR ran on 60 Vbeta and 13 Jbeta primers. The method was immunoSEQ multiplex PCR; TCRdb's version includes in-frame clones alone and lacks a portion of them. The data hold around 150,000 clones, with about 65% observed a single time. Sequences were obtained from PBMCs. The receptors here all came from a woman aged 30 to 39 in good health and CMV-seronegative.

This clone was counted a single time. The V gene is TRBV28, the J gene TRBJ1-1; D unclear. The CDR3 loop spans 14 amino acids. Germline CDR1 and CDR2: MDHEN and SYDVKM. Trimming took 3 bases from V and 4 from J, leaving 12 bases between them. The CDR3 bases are TGTGCCAGCAGTTTTGGTCCTAGTTCCACTGAAGCTTTCTTT. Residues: CASSFGPSSTEAFF.

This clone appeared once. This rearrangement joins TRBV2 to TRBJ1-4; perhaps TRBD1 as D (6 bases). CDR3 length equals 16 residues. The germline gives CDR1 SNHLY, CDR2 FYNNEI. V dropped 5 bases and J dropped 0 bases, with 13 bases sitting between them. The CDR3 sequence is CASSWSAGATNEKLFF. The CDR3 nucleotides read TGTGCCAGCAGTTGGTCCGCAGGGGCAACTAATGAAAAACTGTTTTTT.

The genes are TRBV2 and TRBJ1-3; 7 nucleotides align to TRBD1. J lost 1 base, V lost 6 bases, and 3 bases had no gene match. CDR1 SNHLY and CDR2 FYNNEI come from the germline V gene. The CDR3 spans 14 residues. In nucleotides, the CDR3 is TGTGCCAGCAGGGGACAGTTATCTGGAAACACCATATATTTT. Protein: CASRGQLSGNTIYF.

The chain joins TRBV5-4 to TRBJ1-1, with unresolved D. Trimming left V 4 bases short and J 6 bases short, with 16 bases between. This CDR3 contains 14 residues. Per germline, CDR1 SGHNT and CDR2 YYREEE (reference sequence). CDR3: CASSSWAEDPEAFF. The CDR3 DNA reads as TGTGCCAGCAGCAGCTGGGCGGAGGACCCTGAAGCTTTCTTT.

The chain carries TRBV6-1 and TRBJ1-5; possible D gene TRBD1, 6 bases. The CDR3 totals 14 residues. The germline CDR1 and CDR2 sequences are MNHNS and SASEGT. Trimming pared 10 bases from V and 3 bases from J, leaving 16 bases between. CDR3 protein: CATIFRQDNQPQHF. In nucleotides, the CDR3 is TGTGCCACCATTTTTCGACAGGACAATCAGCCCCAGCATTTT.

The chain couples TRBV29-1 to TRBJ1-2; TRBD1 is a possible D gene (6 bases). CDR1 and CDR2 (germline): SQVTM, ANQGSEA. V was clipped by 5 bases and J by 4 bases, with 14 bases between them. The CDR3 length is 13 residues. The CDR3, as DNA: TGCAGCGTTTCCCTGACAGGTCTCTATGGCTACACCTTC. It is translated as CSVSLTGLYGYTF.

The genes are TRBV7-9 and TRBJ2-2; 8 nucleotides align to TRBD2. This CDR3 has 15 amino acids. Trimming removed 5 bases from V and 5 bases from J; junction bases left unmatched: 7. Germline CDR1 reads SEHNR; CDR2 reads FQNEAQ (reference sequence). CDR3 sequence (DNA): TGTGCCAGCAGCCCCAGCGGGAGTGGGACCGGGGAGCTGTTTTTT. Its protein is CASSPSGSGTGELFF.

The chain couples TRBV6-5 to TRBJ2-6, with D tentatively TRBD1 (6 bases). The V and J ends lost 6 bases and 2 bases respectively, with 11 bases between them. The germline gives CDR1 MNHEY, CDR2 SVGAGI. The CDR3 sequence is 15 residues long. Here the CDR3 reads CASRYEGAGANVLTF. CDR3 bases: TGTGCCAGCAGATACGAGGGGGCTGGGGCCAACGTCCTGACTTTC.

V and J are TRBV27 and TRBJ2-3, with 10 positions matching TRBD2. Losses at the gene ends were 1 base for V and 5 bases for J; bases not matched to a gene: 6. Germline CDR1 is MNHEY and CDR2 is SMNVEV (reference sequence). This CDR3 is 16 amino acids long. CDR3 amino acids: CASSLWASGSLDTQYF. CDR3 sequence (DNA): TGTGCCAGCAGTTTATGGGCTAGCGGGAGTTTAGATACGCAGTATTTT.

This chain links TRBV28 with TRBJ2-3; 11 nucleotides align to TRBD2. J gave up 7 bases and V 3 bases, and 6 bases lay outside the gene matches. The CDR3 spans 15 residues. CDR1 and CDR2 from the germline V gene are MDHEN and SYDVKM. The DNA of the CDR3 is TGTGCCAGCAGTTTTAGCGGGAGGGCCATTTATACGCAGTATTTT. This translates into CASSFSGRAIYTQYF.

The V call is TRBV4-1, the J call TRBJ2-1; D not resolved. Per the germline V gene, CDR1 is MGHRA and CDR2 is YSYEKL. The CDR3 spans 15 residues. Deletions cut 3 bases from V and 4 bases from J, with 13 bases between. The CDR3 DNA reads TGCGCCAGCAGCCAGGGCCTCAGGTTGTACAATGAGCAGTTCTTC. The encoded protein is CASSQGLRLYNEQFF.

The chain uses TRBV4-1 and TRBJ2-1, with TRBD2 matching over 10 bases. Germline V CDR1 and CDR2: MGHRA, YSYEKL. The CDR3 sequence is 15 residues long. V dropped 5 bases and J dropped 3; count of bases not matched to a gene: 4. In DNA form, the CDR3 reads TGCGCCAGCAGCTCCCCTAGCGGGGGCTACAATGAGCAGTTCTTC. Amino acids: CASSSPSGGYNEQFF.

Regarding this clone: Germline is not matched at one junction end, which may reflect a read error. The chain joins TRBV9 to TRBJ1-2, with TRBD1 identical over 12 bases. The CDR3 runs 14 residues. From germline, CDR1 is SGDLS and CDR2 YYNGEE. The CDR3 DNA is TGTGCCAGCAGCGCGGGACAGGGGGCGATAGGCTACCCCTTC. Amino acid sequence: CASSAGQGAIGYPF.

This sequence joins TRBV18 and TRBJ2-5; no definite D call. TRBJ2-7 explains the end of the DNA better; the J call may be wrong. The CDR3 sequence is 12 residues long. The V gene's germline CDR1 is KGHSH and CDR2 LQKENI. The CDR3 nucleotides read TGTGCCAGCTCACCACAGGACTACGAGCAGTACTTC. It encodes CASSPQDYEQYF.

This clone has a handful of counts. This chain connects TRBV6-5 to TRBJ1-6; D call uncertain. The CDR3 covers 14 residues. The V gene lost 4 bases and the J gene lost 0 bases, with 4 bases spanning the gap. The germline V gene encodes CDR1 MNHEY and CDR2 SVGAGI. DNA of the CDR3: TGTGCCAGCAGTTTCAGCTCCTATAATTCACCCCTCCACTTT. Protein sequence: CASSFSSYNSPLHF.

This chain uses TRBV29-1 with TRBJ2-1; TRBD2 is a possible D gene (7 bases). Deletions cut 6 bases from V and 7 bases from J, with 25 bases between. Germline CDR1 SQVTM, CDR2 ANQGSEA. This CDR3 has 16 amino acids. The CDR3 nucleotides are TGCAGCGTCGCCAGCGGGGTCATAGGGGGAGTGAATGAGCAGTTCTTC. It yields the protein CSVASGVIGGVNEQFF.

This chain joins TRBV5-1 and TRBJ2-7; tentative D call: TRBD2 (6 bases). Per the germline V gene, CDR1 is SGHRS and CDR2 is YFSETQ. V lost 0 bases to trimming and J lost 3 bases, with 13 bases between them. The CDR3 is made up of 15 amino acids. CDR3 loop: CASSLAASVIYEQYF. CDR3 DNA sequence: TGCGCCAGCAGCTTGGCGGCTAGCGTTATCTACGAGCAGTACTTC.

The CDR3 region is CASSPDSIEAFF. As DNA, the CDR3 is TGTGCCAGCAGCCCCGACAGCATTGAAGCTTTCTTT. The genes are TRBV7-9 and TRBJ1-1, with a possible D match to TRBD1 (5 bases). With 5 bases removed from V and 7 bases from J, the gap between germline ends came to 11 bases. CDR1 and CDR2 (germline): SEHNR, FQNEAQ (reference sequence). The length of the CDR3 is 12 residues.

The CDR3 DNA follows: TGTGCCAGCAGTGTTTCGCAGGCCGGGGGCACCATATATTTT. It yields the protein CASSVSQAGGTIYF. This rearrangement joins TRBV6-1 to TRBJ1-3; D is possibly TRBD1 (5 bases). Trimming shortened V by 4 bases and J by 9 bases, and 16 bases separated the two germline ends. Germline lookup yields CDR1 MNHNS and CDR2 SASEGT. The length of the CDR3 is 14 residues.

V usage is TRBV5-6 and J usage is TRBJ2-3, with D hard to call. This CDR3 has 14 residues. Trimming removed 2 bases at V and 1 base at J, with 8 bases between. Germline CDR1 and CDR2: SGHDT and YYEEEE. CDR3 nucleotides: TGTGCCAGCAGCTTTCTCTTTGGCACAGATACGCAGTATTTT. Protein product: CASSFLFGTDTQYF.

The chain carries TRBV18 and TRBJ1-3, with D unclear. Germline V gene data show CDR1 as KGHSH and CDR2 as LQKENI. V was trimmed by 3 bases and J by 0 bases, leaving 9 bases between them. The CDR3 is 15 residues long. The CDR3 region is CASSPSGVSGNTIYF. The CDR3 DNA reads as TGTGCCAGCTCACCTTCGGGAGTCTCTGGAAACACCATATATTTT.

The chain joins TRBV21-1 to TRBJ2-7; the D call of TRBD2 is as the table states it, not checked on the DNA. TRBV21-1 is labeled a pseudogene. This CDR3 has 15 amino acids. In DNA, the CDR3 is TGTGCCAGCAGCAAACAAGAGGGAACAGCCTACGAGCAGTACTTC. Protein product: CASSKQEGTAYEQYF.

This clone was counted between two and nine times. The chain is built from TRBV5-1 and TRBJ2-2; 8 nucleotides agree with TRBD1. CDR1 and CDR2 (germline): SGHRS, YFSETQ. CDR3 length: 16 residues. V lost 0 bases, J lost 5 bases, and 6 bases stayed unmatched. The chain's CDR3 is CASSLGGQGWTGELFF. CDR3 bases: TGCGCCAGCAGCTTGGGAGGACAGGGATGGACCGGGGAGCTGTTTTTT. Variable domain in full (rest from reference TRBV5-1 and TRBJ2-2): KAGVTQTPRYLIKTRGQQVTLSCSPISGHRSVSWYQQTPGQGLQFLFEYFSETQRNKGNFPGRFSGRQFSNSRSEMNVSTLELGDSALYLCASSLGGQGWTGELFFGEGSRLTVL.

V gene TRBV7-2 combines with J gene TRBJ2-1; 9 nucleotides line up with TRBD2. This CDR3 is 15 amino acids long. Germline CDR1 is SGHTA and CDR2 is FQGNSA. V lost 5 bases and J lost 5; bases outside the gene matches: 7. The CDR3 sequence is CASSLLAGLNNEQFF. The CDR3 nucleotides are TGTGCCAGCAGCCTTCTAGCGGGATTGAACAATGAGCAGTTCTTC.

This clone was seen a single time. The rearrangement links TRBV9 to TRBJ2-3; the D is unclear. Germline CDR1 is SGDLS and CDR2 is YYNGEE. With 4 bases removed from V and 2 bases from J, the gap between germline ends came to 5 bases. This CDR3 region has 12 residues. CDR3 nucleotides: TGTGCCAGCAGCCCTCCCACAGATACGCAGTATTTT. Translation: CASSPPTDTQYF.

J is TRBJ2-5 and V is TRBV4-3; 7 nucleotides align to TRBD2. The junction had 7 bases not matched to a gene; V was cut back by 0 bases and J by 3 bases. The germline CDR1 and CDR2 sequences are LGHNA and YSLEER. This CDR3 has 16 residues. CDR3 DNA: TGCGCCAGCAGCCAAGAGCAGTGGGGGGGGAAAGAGACCCAGTACTTC. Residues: CASSQEQWGGKETQYF.

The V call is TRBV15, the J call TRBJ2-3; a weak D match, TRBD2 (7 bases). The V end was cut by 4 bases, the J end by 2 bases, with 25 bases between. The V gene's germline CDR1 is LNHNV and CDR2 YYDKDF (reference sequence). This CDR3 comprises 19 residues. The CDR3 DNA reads TGTGCCACCAGCATAGTTGGGCGGGGGCGATTCCGGCACACAGATACGCAGTATTTT. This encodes CATSIVGRGRFRHTDTQYF.

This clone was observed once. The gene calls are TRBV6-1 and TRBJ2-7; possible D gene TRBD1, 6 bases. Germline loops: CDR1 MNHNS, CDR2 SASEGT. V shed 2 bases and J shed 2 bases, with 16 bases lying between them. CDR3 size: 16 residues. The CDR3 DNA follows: TGTGCCAGCAGTGAATACAGGGACGCAGCTACCTACGAGCAGTACTTC. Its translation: CASSEYRDAATYEQYF.